A selection of T cell receptor beta chains follows, all from one sample in a study of cytomegalovirus exposure and HLA in healthy donors. Generated by immunoSEQ multiplex PCR, the TCRdb table keeps only in-frame clones and is missing some. This table holds approximately 160,000 clones, around 70% found once. The sequencing sample was made of PBMCs. The source is a man younger than 30 in good health and CMV-seropositive. CDR3s include the opening cysteine and the closing phenylalanine or tryptophan. The D gene is left open where the match is weak. Where a row states a size, it is once, few, many or the class of an expanded clone; other rows omit it.

TRBJ1-2,TRBD1,TRBV19,NA,TGTGCCAGTAGTATTGGGACAGGGGGCGAAAGATCGTATGGCTACACCTTC,CASSIGTGGERSYGYTF
TRBJ1-3,TRBD1,TRBV18,NA,TGTGCCAGCTCTCAACAGGGGCGGGGAGACACCATATATTTT,CASSQQGRGDTIYF
TRBJ1-1,NA,TRBV5-8,NA,TGTGCCAGCAGCCTAAATGGGGGGGTAACTGAAGCTTTCTTT,CASSLNGGVTEAFF
TRBJ2-1,TRBD2,TRBV27,NA,TGTGCCAGCAGTTGGACTAGCGGGAGGACTAGGGAGCAGTTCTTC,CASSWTSGRTREQFF
TRBJ1-5,TRBD1,TRBV2,few,TGTGCCAGCAGTGAGACAGGGCAAAATCAGCCCCAGCATTTT,CASSETGQNQPQHF
TRBJ1-1,TRBD1,TRBV28,NA,TGTGCCAGCAGTGGACAGGGAGGCACTGAAGCTTTCTTT,CASSGQGGTEAFF
TRBJ2-6,NA,TRBV2,NA,TGTGCGAACAGGGCGTGGGTCCCTGGGGCCAACGTCCTGACTTTC,CANRAWVPGANVLTF
TRBJ1-2,NA,TRBV30,NA,TGTGCCTGTACGGGTGGAAGCTATGGCTACACCTTC,CACTGGSYGYTF
TRBJ1-1,TRBD1,TRBV10-3,NA,TGTGCCATCAGTACCTCGACAGGGGCCACTGAAGCTTTCTTT,CAISTSTGATEAFF
TRBJ2-1,NA,TRBV7-2,NA,TGTGCCAGCAGCTTAGACGGATTCACGGGAAAGCAGTTCTTC,CASSLDGFTGKQFF
TRBJ2-2,TRBD1,TRBV9,few,TGTGCCAGCAGCGTAAGGGACAGGGGATTCGCGAACACCGGGGAGCTGTTTTTT,CASSVRDRGFANTGELFF
TRBJ1-3,NA,TRBV10-3,NA,TGTGCCATCAGTGAGAGCTGGGGCTTATCTGGAAACACCATATATTTT,CAISESWGLSGNTIYF
TRBJ2-1,NA,TRBV11-2,many,TGTGCCAGCAGCTTAGGGCGGGGAAATTACAATGAGCAGTTCTTC,CASSLGRGNYNEQFF
TRBJ1-5,NA,TRBV2,few,TGTGCCAGCAGTGCTCAGGGGTCTCAACACCAGCCCCAGCATTTT,CASSAQGSQHQPQHF
TRBJ1-5,TRBD1,TRBV6-1,many,TGTGCCAGCAATCAGGGGGCAGCCCAGCATTTT,CASNQGAAQHF
TRBJ1-1,NA,TRBV15,NA,TGTGCCACCAGCAGGGAGGGAGGACGAGTGTCCACTGAAGCTTTCTTT,CATSREGGRVSTEAFF
TRBJ2-2,NA,TRBV10-3,NA,TGTGCCATCAGTGAGATAAACATTGAGCTGTTTTTT,CAISEINIELFF
TRBJ1-2,NA,TRBV4-1,NA,TGCGCCAGCAGCCTCGGGGGGACCCTGACAGGAGGCTATGGCTACACCTTC,CASSLGGTLTGGYGYTF
TRBJ2-3,TRBD2,TRBV9,few,TGTGCCAGCAGCGATGGGACTAGCGTAGATTCGGATACGCAGTATTTT,CASSDGTSVDSDTQYF
TRBJ2-1,TRBD2,TRBV30,NA,TGTGCCTGGAATAGGCTAGCGGGGGGTTTTGGTGAGCAGTTCTTC,CAWNRLAGGFGEQFF
TRBJ1-4,TRBD1,TRBV6-5,few,TGTGCCAGCAGTTACTCGGACAGGGCTAATGAAAAACTGTTTTTT,CASSYSDRANEKLFF
TRBJ2-3,NA,TRBV6-5,NA,TGTGCCAGCAGTCTCACGACAGGAGTTGGAGATACGCAGTATTTT,CASSLTTGVGDTQYF
TRBJ2-6,NA,TRBV14,NA,TGTGCCAGCAGCCAATTAAAGGGGTCGAACTCTGGGGCCAACGTCCTGACTTTC,CASSQLKGSNSGANVLTF
TRBJ2-5,NA,TRBV20-1,few,TGCAGTGCTAGTTCAAAAGAGACCCAGTACTTC,CSASSKETQYF
TRBJ1-4,NA,TRBV5-6,NA,TGTGCCAGCAGCTTGAGAGCAGGTGGAAGTGGTAGAAAACTGTTTTTT,CASSLRAGGSGRKLFF
TRBJ1-2,TRBD1,TRBV30,NA,TGTGCCTGGACGAGACGACAGGGGCAAGGCTACACCTTC,CAWTRRQGQGYTF
TRBJ2-2,TRBD1,TRBV5-6,NA,TGTGCCAGCAGCTTGCAAGGACAGGGTTTCAGGGAGCTGTTTTTT,CASSLQGQGFRELFF
TRBJ2-6,TRBD1,TRBV6-1,NA,TGTGCCAGCAGTGGCCCGGGACAGGGGTACTCTGGGGCCAACGTCCTGACTTTC,CASSGPGQGYSGANVLTF